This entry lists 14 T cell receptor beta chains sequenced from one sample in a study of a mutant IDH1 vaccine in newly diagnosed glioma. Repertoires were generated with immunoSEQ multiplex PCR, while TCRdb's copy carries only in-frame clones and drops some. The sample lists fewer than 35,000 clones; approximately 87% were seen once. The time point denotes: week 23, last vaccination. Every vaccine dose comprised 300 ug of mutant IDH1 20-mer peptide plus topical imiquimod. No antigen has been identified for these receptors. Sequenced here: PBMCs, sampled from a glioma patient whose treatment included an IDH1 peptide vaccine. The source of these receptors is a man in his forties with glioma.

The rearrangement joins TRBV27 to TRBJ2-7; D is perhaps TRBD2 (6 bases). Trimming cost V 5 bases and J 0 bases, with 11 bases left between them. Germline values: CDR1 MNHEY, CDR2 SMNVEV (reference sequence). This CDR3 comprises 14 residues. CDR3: CASSRDLSSYEQYF. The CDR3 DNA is TGTGCCAGCAGTCGGGACTTGAGCTCCTACGAGCAGTACTTC.

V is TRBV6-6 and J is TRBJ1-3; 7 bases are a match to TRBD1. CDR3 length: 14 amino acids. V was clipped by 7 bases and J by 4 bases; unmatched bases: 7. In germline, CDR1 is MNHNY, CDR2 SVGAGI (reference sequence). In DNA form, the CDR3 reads TGTGCCAGCACCAGGGGACAGCCCGGAAACACCATATATTTT. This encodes CASTRGQPGNTIYF.

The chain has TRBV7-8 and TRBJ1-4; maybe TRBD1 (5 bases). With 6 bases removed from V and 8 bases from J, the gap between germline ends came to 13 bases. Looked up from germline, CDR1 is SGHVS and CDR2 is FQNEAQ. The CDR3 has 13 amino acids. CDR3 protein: CASSMGTREKLFF. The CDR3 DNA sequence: TGTGCCAGCAGTATGGGGACCAGAGAAAAACTGTTTTTT.

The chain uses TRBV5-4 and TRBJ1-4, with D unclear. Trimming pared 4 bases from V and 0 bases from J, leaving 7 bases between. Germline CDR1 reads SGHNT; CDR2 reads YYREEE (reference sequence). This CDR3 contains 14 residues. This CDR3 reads CASSIGTTNEKLFF. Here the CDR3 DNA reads TGTGCCAGCAGCATCGGGACAACTAATGAAAAACTGTTTTTT.

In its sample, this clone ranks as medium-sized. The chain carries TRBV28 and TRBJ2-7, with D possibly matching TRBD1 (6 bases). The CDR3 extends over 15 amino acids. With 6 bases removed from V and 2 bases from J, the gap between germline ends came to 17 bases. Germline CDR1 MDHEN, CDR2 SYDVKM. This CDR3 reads CASRSPGTLTYEQYF. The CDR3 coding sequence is TGTGCCAGCAGATCCCCCGGGACACTAACCTACGAGCAGTACTTC.

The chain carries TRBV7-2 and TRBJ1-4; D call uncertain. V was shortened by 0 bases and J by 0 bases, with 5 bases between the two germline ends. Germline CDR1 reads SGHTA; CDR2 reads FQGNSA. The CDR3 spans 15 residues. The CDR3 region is CASSLARSTNEKLFF. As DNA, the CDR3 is TGTGCCAGCAGCTTAGCACGGTCAACTAATGAAAAACTGTTTTTT.

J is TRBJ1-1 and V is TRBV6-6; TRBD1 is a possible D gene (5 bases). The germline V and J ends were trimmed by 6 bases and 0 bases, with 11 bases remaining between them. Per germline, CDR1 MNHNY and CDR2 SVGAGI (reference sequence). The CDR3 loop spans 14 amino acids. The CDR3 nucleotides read TGTGCCAGCAGAGCGGGACGGATGAACACTGAAGCTTTCTTT. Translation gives CASRAGRMNTEAFF.

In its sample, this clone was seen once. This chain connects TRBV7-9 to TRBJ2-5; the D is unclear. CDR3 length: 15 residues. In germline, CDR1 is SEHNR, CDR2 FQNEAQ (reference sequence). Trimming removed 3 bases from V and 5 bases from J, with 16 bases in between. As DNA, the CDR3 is TGTGCCAGCAGCTTGGACGGACGGACCGGGGAGACCCAGTACTTC. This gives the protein CASSLDGRTGETQYF.

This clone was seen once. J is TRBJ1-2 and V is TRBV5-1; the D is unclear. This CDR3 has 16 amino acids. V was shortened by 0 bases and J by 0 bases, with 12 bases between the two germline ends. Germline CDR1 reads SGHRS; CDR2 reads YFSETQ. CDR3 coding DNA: TGCGCCAGCAGCTTGGGTGGCGGGATAGCTAACTATGGCTACACCTTC. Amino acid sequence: CASSLGGGIANYGYTF.

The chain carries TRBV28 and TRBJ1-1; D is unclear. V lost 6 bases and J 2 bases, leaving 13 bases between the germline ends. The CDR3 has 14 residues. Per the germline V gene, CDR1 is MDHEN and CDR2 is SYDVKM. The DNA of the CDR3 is TGTGCCAGCAGATGGGATAGGGCTAACACTGAAGCTTTCTTT. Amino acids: CASRWDRANTEAFF.

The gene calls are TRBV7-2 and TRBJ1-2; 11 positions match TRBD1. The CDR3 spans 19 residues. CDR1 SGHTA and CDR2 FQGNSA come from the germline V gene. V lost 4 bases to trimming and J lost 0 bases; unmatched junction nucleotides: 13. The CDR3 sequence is CASSYPLGQGVRANYGYTF. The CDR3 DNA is TGTGCCAGCAGCTACCCCCTGGGACAGGGGGTGCGCGCTAACTATGGCTACACCTTC.

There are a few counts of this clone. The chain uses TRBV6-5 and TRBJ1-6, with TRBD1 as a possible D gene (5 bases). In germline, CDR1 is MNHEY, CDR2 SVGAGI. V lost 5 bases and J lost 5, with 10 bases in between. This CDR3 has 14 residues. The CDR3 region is CASSQEGNNSPLHF. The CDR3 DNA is TGTGCCAGCAGTCAAGAGGGGAATAATTCACCCCTCCACTTT.

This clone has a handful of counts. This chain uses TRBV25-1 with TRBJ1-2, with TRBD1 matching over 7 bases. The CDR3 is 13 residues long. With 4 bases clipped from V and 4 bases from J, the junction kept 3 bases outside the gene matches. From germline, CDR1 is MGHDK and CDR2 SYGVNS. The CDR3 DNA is TGTGCCAGCAGTGCGACAGGGACCTATGGCTACACCTTC. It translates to CASSATGTYGYTF.

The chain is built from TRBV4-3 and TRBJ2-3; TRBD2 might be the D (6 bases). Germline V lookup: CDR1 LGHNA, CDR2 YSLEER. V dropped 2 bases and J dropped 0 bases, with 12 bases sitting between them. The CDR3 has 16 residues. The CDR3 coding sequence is TGCGCCAGCAGCCAAATGGTAGCGGTGAGCACAGATACGCAGTATTTT. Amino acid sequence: CASSQMVAVSTDTQYF.